Detailed here is one T cell receptor (beta chain). Germline CDR1 SGDLS, CDR2 YYNGEE. V was pared by 0 bases and J by 1 base, with 3 bases between. The CDR3 loop spans 13 amino acids. Arm-PCR of CDR3 regions and iRepertoire HTBI primers were used to build TCR beta libraries. MiXCR, run by TCRdb on the multiplex PCR reads, gives a single entry per CDR3 protein. The sample holds 350,000 to 400,000 distinct CDR3 sequences; 15% to 20% are singletons and the top ten take over 20%. The data are from a study of regulatory T cells in long-lasting Graves disease. The time point here: newly diagnosed GD, antithyroid drugs for less than 3 months. From RNA extracted from PBMCs, the TCR library was made. Separately, the same data were catalogued under a study of T cells in Graves' hyperthyroidism and ophthalmopathy.

The chain joins TRBV9 to TRBJ2-3; D ambiguous. This specimen consisted of peripheral blood mononuclear cells (PBMCs), obtained at new diagnosis, from a patient treated with antithyroid drugs. The TCR comes from a woman younger than 30 with Graves disease. The chain's CDR3 is CASSVAGTDTQYF. The CDR3 DNA is TGTGCCAGCAGCGTAGCGGGCACAGATACGCAGTATTTT.